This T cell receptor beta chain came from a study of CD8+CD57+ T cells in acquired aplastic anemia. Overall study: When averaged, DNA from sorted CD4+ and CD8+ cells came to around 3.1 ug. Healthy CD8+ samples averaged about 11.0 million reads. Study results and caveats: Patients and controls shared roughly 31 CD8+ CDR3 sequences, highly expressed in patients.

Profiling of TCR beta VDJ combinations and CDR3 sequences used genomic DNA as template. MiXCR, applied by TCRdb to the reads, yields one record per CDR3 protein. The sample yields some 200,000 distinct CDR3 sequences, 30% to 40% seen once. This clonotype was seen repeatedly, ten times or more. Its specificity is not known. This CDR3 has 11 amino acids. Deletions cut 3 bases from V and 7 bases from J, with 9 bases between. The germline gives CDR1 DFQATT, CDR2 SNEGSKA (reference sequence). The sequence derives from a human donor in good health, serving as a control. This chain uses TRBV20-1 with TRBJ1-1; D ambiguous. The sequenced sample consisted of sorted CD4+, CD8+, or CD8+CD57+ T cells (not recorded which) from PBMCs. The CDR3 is CSARVVNEAFF. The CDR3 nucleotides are TGCAGTGCTAGGGTGGTAAATGAAGCTTTCTTT.